The present T cell receptor (beta chain) was sequenced within a study of CD8+CD57+ T cells in acquired aplastic anemia. For CDR3 and TCR beta VDJ profiling, genomic DNA was the template used. TCRdb fed the reads into MiXCR, producing one record per CDR3 protein. In the table there are 150,000 to 200,000 distinct CDR3 sequences, 40% to 55% of which are singletons. The CDR3 runs 14 residues. V lost 0 bases to trimming and J lost 12 bases, with 16 bases between them. Germline V gene data show CDR1 as SGHKS and CDR2 as YYEKEE (reference sequence). Patients selected for sequencing had displayed CD8+CD57+ cell expansion by flow cytometry. This clonotype was seen repeatedly, ten times or more.

This TCR came from a human donor with aplastic anemia. The rearrangement links TRBV5-5 to TRBJ2-1; no definite D call. Sequenced: sorted CD4+, CD8+, or CD8+CD57+ T cells (not recorded which) from PBMCs. The CDR3 sequence is CASSLARHGKGQFF. DNA for the CDR3: TGTGCCAGCAGCTTGGCCCGGCATGGCAAGGGGCAGTTCTTC.